The 5 T cell receptor beta chains below come from one sample, sequenced in a study of T-cell reconstitution after alpha-beta-depleted transplantation in children. This sample's TCRbeta library carried unique molecular identifier barcodes. TCRdb redid the calling of the PCR reads with MiXCR, one entry per CDR3 protein. The table shows approximately 400,000 distinct CDR3 sequences, with under 13% occurring only once. Source: PBMCs from the stem cell graft donor, taken from the stem cell graft. Every receptor here comes from a human donor who donated a stem cell graft to a child with acute myeloid leukemia.

The chain employs TRBV12-3 or TRBV12-4 and TRBJ1-4; 7 nucleotides agree with TRBD1. The CDR3 runs to 15 residues. The junction had 10 bases not matched to a gene; V was cut back by 5 bases and J by 7 bases. As DNA, the CDR3 is TGTGCCAGCAGTCTAGGCGACAGGGTCGGTGAAAAACTGTTTTTT. It translates to CASSLGDRVGEKLFF.

The chain recombines TRBV20-1 with TRBJ2-2; the D is unclear. The germline V gene encodes CDR1 DFQATT and CDR2 SNEGSKA (reference sequence). The V end was cut by 0 bases, the J end by 4 bases, with 12 bases between. This CDR3 has 15 residues. The CDR3 is CSARDVGIGTGELFF. The CDR3 DNA reads as TGCAGTGCTAGAGACGTAGGGATCGGCACCGGGGAGCTGTTTTTT.

This clonotype was counted only a few times. The chain employs TRBV27 and TRBJ2-1; no reliable D call. CDR1 is MNHEY, CDR2 SMNVEV, per germline (reference sequence). The CDR3 spans 13 residues. Trimming pared 4 bases from V and 11 bases from J, leaving 15 bases between. The CDR3 DNA reads TGTGCCAGCAGTTCCCCCCCCCAGGAGAAGCAGTTCTTC. Translation: CASSSPPQEKQFF.

V gene TRBV10-3 combines with J gene TRBJ2-1; no clear D. The CDR3 is 14 amino acids. Trimming removed 2 bases at V and 6 bases at J, with 11 bases between. Germline V lookup: CDR1 ENHRY, CDR2 SYGVKD. The CDR3 region is CAISEPGVGNEQFF. The CDR3 DNA reads TGTGCCATCAGTGAGCCAGGAGTGGGCAATGAGCAGTTCTTC.

This clonotype was detected a few times. The chain links TRBV6-2 or TRBV6-3 to TRBJ1-1; no reliable D call. CDR1 and CDR2 from the germline V gene are MNHEY and SVGEGT. The CDR3 is 14 residues long. Trimming stripped 3 bases from V and 5 bases from J, with 13 bases between. The CDR3 reads CASSYGGIGTEAFF. The CDR3 DNA sequence: TGTGCCAGCAGTTATGGTGGGATTGGGACTGAAGCTTTCTTT.